The entry below gives a single T cell receptor beta chain sequence along with its context. Germline V gene lookup returns CDR1 SGHRS and CDR2 YFSETQ. The CDR3 runs to 14 residues. The V segment lost 4 bases and the J segment 5 bases; nucleotides outside the gene matches: 3. The sample comes from a study of blood T cell repertoires in COVID-19. As for the study in general: The United States, Italy and Spain supplied acute and convalescent COVID-19 samples. From T cells, B-cell-depleted T cells, or PBMCs came the material, which was cDNA or gDNA.

Per the study methods: It was from reference gene primer amplification that nucleated cell counts were estimated. The data were produced by immunoSEQ multiplex PCR, yet TCRdb's version contains in-frame clones alone and is incomplete. V, J and clone size are those of that table, while D and trimming were read from the DNA. The top ten clones hold 6% to 7.5% of a sample with 150,000 to 200,000 clones, roughly 77% of them seen once. The rearrangement links TRBV5-1 to TRBJ2-4; 10 bases are shared with TRBD1. The origin of this receptor is an older man with active or convalescent COVID-19. Source material: peripheral blood. The CDR3 protein is CASSLGTGENIQYF. The CDR3 region has the DNA TGCGCCAGCAGCCTAGGGACAGGGGAAAACATTCAGTACTTC.